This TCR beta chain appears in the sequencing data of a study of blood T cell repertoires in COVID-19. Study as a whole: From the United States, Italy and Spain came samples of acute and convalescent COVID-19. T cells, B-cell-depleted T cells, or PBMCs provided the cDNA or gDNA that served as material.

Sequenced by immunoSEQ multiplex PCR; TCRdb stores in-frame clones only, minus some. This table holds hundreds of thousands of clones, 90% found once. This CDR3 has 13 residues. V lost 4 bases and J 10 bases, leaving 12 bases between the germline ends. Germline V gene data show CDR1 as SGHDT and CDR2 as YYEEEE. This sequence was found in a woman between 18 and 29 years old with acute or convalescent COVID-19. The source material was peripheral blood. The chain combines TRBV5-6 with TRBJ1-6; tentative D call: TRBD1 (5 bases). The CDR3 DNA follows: TGTGCCAGCAGCCAAGGACAAGTCTCACCCCTCCACTTT. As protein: CASSQGQVSPLHF.